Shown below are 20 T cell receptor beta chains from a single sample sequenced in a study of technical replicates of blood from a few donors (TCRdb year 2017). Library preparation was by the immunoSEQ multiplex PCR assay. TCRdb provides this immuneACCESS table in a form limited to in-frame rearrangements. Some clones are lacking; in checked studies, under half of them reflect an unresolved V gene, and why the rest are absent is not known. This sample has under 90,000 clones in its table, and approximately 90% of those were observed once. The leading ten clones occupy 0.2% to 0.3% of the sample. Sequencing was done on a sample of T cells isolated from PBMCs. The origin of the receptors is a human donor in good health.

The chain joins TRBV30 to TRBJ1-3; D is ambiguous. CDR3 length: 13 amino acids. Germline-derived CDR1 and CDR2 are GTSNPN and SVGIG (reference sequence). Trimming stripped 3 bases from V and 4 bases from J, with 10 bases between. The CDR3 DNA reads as TGTGCCTGGAGCGGGTTTTTCGGAAACACCATATATTTT. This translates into CAWSGFFGNTIYF.

This chain's CDR3 is CASSPQGAGTEAFF. For the CDR3, the DNA is TGTGCCAGCAGTCCACAGGGTGCCGGCACTGAAGCTTTCTTT. The chain links TRBV27 to TRBJ1-1; the D gene is possibly TRBD1 (6 bases). With 5 bases removed from V and 4 bases from J, the gap between germline ends came to 14 bases. CDR1 and CDR2 from the germline V gene are MNHEY and SMNVEV (reference sequence). There are 14 residues in the CDR3.

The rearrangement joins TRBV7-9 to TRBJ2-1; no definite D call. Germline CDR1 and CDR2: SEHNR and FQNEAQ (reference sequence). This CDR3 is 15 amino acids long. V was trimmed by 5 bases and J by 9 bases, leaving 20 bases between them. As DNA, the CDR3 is TGTGCCAGCAGCCGGTATGTGTCGGCTTCGGGTGAGCAGTTCTTC. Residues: CASSRYVSASGEQFF.

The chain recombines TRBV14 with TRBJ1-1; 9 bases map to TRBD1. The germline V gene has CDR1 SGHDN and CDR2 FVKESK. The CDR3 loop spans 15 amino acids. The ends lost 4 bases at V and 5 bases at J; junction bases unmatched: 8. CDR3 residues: CASSLTGGWGTEAFF. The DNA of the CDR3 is TGTGCCAGCAGCCTAACAGGGGGCTGGGGGACTGAAGCTTTCTTT. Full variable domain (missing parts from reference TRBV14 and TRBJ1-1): EAGVTQFPSHSVIEKGQTVTLRCDPISGHDNLYWYRRVMGKEIKFLLHFVKESKQDESGMPNNRFLAERTGGTYSTLKVQPAELEDSGVYFCASSLTGGWGTEAFFGQGTRLTVV.

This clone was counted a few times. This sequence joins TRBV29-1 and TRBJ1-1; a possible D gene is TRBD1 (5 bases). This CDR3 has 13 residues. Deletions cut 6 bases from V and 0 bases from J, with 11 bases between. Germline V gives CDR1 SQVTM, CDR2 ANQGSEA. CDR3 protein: CSVRLTVNTEAFF. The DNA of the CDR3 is TGCAGCGTCCGACTGACAGTGAACACTGAAGCTTTCTTT.

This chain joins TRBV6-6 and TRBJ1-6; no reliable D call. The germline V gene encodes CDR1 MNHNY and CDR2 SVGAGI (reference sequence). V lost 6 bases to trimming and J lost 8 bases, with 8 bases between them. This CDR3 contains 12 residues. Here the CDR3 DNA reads TGTGCCAGCAGCTCCCAGGATTCACCCCTCCACTTT. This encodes CASSSQDSPLHF.

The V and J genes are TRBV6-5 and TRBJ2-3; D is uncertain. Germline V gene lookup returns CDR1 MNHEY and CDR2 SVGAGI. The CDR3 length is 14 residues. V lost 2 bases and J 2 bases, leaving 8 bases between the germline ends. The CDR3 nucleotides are TGTGCCAGCAGTTACAGCGTGGCCACAGATACGCAGTATTTT. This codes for CASSYSVATDTQYF.

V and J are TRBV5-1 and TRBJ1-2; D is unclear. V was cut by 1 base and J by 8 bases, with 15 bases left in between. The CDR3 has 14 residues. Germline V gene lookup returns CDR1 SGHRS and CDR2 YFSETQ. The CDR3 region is CASSLYNPERGYTF. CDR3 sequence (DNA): TGCGCCAGCAGCTTGTACAACCCAGAGAGGGGCTACACCTTC.

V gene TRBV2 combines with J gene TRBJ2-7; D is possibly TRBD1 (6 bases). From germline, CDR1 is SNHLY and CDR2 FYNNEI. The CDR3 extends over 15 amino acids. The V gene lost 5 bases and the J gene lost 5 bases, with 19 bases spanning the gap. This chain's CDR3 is CASSPRQGLPHEQYF. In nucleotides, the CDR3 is TGTGCCAGCAGTCCCCGGCAGGGGCTACCCCACGAGCAGTACTTC.

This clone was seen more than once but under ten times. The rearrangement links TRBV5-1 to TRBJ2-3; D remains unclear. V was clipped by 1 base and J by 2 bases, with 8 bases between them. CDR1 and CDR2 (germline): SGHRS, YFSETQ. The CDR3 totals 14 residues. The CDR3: CASSLLADTDTQYF. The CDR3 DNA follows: TGCGCCAGCAGCTTGTTGGCAGACACAGATACGCAGTATTTT.

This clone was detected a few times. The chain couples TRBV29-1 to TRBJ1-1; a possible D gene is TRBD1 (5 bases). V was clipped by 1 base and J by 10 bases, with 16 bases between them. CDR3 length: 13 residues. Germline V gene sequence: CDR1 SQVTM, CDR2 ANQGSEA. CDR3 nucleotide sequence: TGCAGCGTTGAAGGGACGGACAAGAATGGAGCTTTCTTT. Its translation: CSVEGTDKNGAFF. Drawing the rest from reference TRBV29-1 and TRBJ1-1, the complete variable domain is SAVISQKPSRDICQRGTSLTIQCQVDSQVTMMFWYRQQPGQSLTLIATANQGSEATYESGFVIDKFPISRPNLTFSTLTVSNMSPEDSSIYLCSVEGTDKNGAFFGQGTRLTVV.

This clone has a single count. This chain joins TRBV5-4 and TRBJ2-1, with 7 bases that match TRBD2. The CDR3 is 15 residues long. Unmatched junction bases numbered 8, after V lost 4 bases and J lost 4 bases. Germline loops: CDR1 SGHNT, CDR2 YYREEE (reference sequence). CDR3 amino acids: CASSPREIGYNEQFF. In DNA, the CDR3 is TGTGCCAGCAGCCCGCGGGAGATCGGTTACAATGAGCAGTTCTTC.

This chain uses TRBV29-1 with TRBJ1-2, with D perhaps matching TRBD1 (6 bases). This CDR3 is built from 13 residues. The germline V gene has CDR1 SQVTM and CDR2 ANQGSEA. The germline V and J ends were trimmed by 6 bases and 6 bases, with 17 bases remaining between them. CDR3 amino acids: CSVIRLQGNGYTF. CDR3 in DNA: TGCAGCGTGATACGTCTACAGGGCAATGGCTACACCTTC.

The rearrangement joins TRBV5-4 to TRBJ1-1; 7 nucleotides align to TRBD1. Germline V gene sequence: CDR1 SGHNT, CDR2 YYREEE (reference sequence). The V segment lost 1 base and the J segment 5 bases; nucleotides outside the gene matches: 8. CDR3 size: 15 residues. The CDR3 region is CASSLIGGGLTEAFF. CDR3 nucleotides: TGTGCCAGCAGCTTGATAGGGGGCGGTCTGACTGAAGCTTTCTTT.

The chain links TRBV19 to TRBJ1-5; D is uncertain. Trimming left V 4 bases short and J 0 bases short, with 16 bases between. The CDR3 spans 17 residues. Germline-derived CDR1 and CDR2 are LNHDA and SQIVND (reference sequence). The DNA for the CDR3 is TGTGCCAGTAGTACCCCCTTCAGGTTCAATAGCAATCAGCCCCAGCATTTT. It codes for CASSTPFRFNSNQPQHF.

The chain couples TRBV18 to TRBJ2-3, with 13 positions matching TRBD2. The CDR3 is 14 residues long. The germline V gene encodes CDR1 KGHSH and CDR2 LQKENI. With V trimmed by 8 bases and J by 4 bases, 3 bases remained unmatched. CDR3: CASQGLAGADTQYF. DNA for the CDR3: TGTGCCAGCCAAGGACTAGCGGGGGCAGATACGCAGTATTTT.

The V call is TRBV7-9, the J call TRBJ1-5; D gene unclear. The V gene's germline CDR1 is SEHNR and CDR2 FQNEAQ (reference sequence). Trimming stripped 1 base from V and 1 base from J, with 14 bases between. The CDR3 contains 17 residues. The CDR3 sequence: CASSLVSPGTSNQPQHF. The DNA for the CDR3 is TGTGCCAGCAGCTTAGTTAGTCCGGGAACGAGCAATCAGCCCCAGCATTTT.

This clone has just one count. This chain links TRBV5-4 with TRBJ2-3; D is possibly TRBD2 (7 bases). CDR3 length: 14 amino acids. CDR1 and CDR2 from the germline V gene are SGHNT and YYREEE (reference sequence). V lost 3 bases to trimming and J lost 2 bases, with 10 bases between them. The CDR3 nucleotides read TGTGCCAGCAGCTCTGGGGGGGCCACAGATACGCAGTATTTT. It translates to CASSSGGATDTQYF.

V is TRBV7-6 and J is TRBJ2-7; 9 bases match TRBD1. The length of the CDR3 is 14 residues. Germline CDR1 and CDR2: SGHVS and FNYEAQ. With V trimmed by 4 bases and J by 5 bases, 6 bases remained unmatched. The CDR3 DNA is TGTGCCAGCAGCTGGACAGGGGAAGGAGACGAGCAGTACTTC. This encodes CASSWTGEGDEQYF.

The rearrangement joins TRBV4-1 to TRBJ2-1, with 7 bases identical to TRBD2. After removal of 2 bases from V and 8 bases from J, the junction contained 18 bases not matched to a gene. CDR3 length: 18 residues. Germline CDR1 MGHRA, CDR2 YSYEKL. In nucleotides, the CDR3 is TGCGCCAGCAGCCAACCCAAACTGGGTAGCGGGTTTACTGATGAGCAGTTCTTC. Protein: CASSQPKLGSGFTDEQFF.